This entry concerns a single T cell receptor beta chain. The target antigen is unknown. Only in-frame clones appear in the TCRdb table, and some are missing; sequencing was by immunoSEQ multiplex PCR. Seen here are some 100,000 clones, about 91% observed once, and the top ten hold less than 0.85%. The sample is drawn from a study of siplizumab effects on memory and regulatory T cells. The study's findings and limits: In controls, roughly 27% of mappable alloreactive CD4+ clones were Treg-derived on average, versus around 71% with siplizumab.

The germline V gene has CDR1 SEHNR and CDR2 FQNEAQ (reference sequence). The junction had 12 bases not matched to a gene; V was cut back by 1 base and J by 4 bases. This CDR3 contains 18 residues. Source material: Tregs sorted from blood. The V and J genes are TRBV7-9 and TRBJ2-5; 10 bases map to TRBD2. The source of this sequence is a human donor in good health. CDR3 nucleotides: TGTGCCAGCAGCTTAGTAGTTTGGGCTAGCGGGAGCGGAGAGACCCAGTACTTC. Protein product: CASSLVVWASGSGETQYF.